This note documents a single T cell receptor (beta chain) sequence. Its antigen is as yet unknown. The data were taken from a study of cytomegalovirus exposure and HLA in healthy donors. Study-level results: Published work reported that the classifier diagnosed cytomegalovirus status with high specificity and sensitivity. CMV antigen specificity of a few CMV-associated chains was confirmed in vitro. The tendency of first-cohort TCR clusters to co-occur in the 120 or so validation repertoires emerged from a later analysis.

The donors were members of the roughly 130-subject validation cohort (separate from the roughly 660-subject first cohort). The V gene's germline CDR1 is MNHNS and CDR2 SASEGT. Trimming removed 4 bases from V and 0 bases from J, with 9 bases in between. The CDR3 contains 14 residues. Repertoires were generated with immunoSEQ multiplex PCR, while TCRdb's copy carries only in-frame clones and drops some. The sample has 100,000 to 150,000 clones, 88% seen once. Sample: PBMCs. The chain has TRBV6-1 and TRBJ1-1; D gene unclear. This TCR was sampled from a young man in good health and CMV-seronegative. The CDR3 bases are TGTGCCAGCAGTGGGACTTGGTTGAACACTGAAGCTTTCTTT. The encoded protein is CASSGTWLNTEAFF.